What follows are 30 T cell receptor beta chains derived from one specimen sequenced in a study of post-analysis software for immune sequencing data. Study outcomes and limitations: When patients were compared with controls, four or five TRBV segments were more frequent, TRBV5-6, TRBV5-1 and TRBV20-1 among them.

Unique molecular identifiers tagged the TCR beta cDNA libraries. TCRdb re-derived calls from the PCR reads in MiXCR, one entry per CDR3 protein. The data show about 430,000 distinct CDR3 sequences, approximately 37% seen once. Antigen specificity for these receptors is unknown. Sequenced input: blood. These receptors all come from a girl aged 2-10 years with multiple sclerosis.

V and J are TRBV7-9 and TRBJ2-5, with 7 bases that match TRBD1. The CDR3 covers 14 residues. Per the germline V gene, CDR1 is SEHNR and CDR2 is FQNEAQ (reference sequence). The V segment lost 5 bases and the J segment 1 base; nucleotides outside the gene matches: 4. DNA for the CDR3: TGTGCCAGCAGCCGTTGGGACAGCCAAGAGACCCAGTACTTC. This codes for CASSRWDSQETQYF.

This rearrangement joins TRBV29-1 to TRBJ2-1, with D unclear. CDR1 SQVTM and CDR2 ANQGSEA come from the germline V gene. Trimming cost V 5 bases and J 0 bases, with 11 bases left between them. CDR3 length equals 14 residues. The CDR3 reads CSVYLESSYNEQFF. CDR3 in DNA: TGCAGCGTTTATCTAGAAAGCTCCTACAATGAGCAGTTCTTC.

The chain uses TRBV19 and TRBJ2-5; 8 nucleotides line up with TRBD1. The V segment lost 8 bases and the J segment 4 bases; nucleotides outside the gene matches: 3. Germline lookup yields CDR1 LNHDA and CDR2 SQIVND (reference sequence). The length of the CDR3 is 12 residues. CDR3 in amino acids: CASAGGAETQYF. The CDR3 bases are TGTGCCAGTGCAGGGGGCGCAGAGACCCAGTACTTC.

The chain uses TRBV6-1 and TRBJ2-1; the match to TRBD1 covers 8 bases. This CDR3 comprises 14 residues. Germline V lookup: CDR1 MNHNS, CDR2 SASEGT. Germline trimming cut 1 base from V and 7 bases from J; bases unmatched to any gene: 3. CDR3 sequence: CASSEGTGWNEQFF. The CDR3, as DNA: TGTGCCAGCAGTGAAGGGACAGGGTGGAATGAGCAGTTCTTC.

This clonotype was counted between two and nine times. V and J are TRBV20-1 and TRBJ1-2; D unclear. Germline V lookup: CDR1 DFQATT, CDR2 SNEGSKA (reference sequence). The ends were cut back, 0 bases at V and 4 bases at J, with 18 bases in the middle. The CDR3 has 16 residues. CDR3 nucleotides: TGCAGTGCTAGAGATCGCATTAGGGAGGCCTCCTATGGCTACACCTTC. It translates to CSARDRIREASYGYTF.

The V and J genes are TRBV4-3 and TRBJ2-1, with D unclear. Trimming cost V 1 base and J 0 bases, with 13 bases left between them. CDR1 is LGHNA and CDR2 is YSLEER in the germline V gene. The CDR3 is 17 residues long. CDR3 DNA: TGCGCCAGCAGCCAAGTTTGGACGGGTCGCTCCTACAATGAGCAGTTCTTC. As protein: CASSQVWTGRSYNEQFF.

This clonotype has just a few counts. The chain combines TRBV11-2 with TRBJ2-4, with 10 bases fitting TRBD2. The J call may be in error: the DNA end matches TRBJ2-5 better. The germline gives CDR1 SGHAT, CDR2 FQNNGV. The CDR3 loop spans 18 amino acids. CDR3 coding DNA: TGTGCCAGCAGCGCCCGTGGGGGAGGGGGACTAGCGTCGGAGACCCAGTACTTC. It specifies CASSARGGGGLASETQYF.

This clonotype was recorded a few times. This chain connects TRBV29-1 to TRBJ2-5; unclear D gene. V was shortened by 4 bases and J by 4 bases, with 7 bases between the two germline ends. The V gene's germline CDR1 is SQVTM and CDR2 ANQGSEA. The CDR3 consists of 11 residues. In DNA, the CDR3 is TGCAGCGTTGTTCCTTTAGAGACCCAGTACTTC. It is translated as CSVVPLETQYF.

The rearrangement joins TRBV3-1 to TRBJ1-1; TRBD1 aligns across 7 bases. Germline CDR1 and CDR2: LGHDT and YNNKEL (reference sequence). The junction had 2 bases not matched to a gene; V was cut back by 3 bases and J by 1 base. The CDR3 loop spans 14 amino acids. CDR3 sequence (DNA): TGTGCCAGCAGCCACAACAGGGGGAACACTGAAGCTTTCTTT. This sequence encodes CASSHNRGNTEAFF.

V and J are TRBV20-1 and TRBJ1-1; D gene uncertain. This CDR3 is built from 14 residues. Germline loops: CDR1 DFQATT, CDR2 SNEGSKA (reference sequence). Between the trimmed V and J ends, which lost 3 bases and 0 bases, there was a span of 11 bases. The CDR3 DNA sequence: TGCAGTGCTAGGAGAGGAGAAATGAACACTGAAGCTTTCTTT. Translating it yields CSARRGEMNTEAFF.

This chain joins TRBV6-2 or TRBV6-3 and TRBJ1-2, with D hard to call. V dropped 0 bases and J dropped 1 base, with 12 bases sitting between them. The CDR3 is 16 amino acids. Germline-derived CDR1 and CDR2 are MNHEY and SVGEGT. The CDR3 reads CASSYSNPDYNYGYTF. The CDR3 bases are TGTGCCAGCAGTTACTCGAACCCGGACTATAACTATGGCTACACCTTC.

The table lists this clonotype with a few counts. The J gene is TRBJ2-1, the V gene TRBV10-3; 14 nucleotides line up with TRBD2. Germline-derived CDR1 and CDR2 are ENHRY and SYGVKD. The CDR3 loop spans 15 amino acids. Unmatched junction bases numbered 5, after V lost 8 bases and J lost 5 bases. Here the CDR3 DNA reads TGTGCCATCGGGAGACTAGCGGGAGGGAACAATGAGCAGTTCTTC. Residues: CAIGRLAGGNNEQFF.

In regard to this clonotype: The CDR3 carries no conserved terminal phenylalanine or tryptophan, so it likely arises from a read error. The CDR3 region has the DNA TGTGCCAGCAGCCACAGAGTCGGCGTAGAAAAACTGTTTTGT. This translates into CASSHRVGVEKLFC. V usage is TRBV12-3 or TRBV12-4 and J usage is TRBJ1-4, with no clear D. V was pared by 6 bases and J by 8 bases, with 16 bases between. The CDR3 contains 14 residues.

This clonotype was counted a single time. CDR3: CASSFEGTRAYEQYF. DNA of the CDR3: TGTGCCAGCAGCTTTGAGGGGACACGCGCCTACGAGCAGTACTTC. This sequence joins TRBV7-9 and TRBJ2-4; D may be TRBD1 (6 bases). The J call is in doubt because the DNA end fits TRBJ2-7 better. This CDR3 comprises 15 residues. Germline CDR1 SEHNR, CDR2 FQNEAQ (reference sequence).

This clonotype was picked up one time. V gene TRBV7-9 combines with J gene TRBJ1-4; 8 bases are a match to TRBD1. CDR3 length: 15 amino acids. Losses at the gene ends were 4 bases for V and 2 bases for J; bases not matched to a gene: 3. Germline values: CDR1 SEHNR, CDR2 FQNEAQ (reference sequence). The CDR3 loop reads CASSSDRGTNEKLFF. The CDR3 DNA reads TGTGCCAGCAGCTCAGACAGGGGTACTAATGAAAAACTGTTTTTT.

This clonotype occurred once. This rearrangement joins TRBV20-1 to TRBJ1-2; D is ambiguous. With 6 bases removed from V and 9 bases from J, the gap between germline ends came to 26 bases. In germline, CDR1 is DFQATT, CDR2 SNEGSKA (reference sequence). This CDR3 is built from 15 residues. In DNA, the CDR3 is TGCAGTGCCATCGAAGTCGGGGAAAGGAGGCTTAGCTACACCTTC. This translates into CSAIEVGERRLSYTF.

In this sample, this clonotype turned up a few times. The V and J genes are TRBV29-1 and TRBJ2-1; TRBD1 might be the D (5 bases). V lost 6 bases and J lost 3, with 18 bases in between. Germline V CDR1 and CDR2: SQVTM, ANQGSEA. This CDR3 comprises 15 residues. CDR3 nucleotide sequence: TGCAGCGTCGCCTACAGGAGCCCCTTCTACAATGAGCAGTTCTTC. Protein product: CSVAYRSPFYNEQFF.

This clonotype was counted a few times. The chain has TRBV7-2 and TRBJ2-5; D could derive from TRBD1 or TRBD2 (5 bases each). With the DNA end fitting TRBJ2-7 better, the J assignment may be wrong. Germline loops: CDR1 SGHTA, CDR2 FQGNSA. The CDR3 has 14 residues. In DNA form, the CDR3 reads TGTGCCAGCAGCTTAGGCAGGGAGTTCAACGAGCAGTACTTC. Translated: CASSLGREFNEQYF.

This clonotype was counted a few times. The rearrangement joins TRBV12-3 or TRBV12-4 to TRBJ2-7; 8 bases are shared with TRBD1. The ends lost 5 bases at V and 5 bases at J; junction bases unmatched: 8. CDR3 length: 14 residues. The CDR3 loop is CASSTGQGIDEQYF. In DNA, the CDR3 is TGTGCCAGCAGTACTGGACAGGGCATCGACGAGCAGTACTTC.

The V call is TRBV20-1, the J call TRBJ2-3; 10 bases map to TRBD1. J was trimmed by 2 bases and V by 5 bases; bases with no gene match: 4. The CDR3 covers 14 residues. CDR1 and CDR2 (germline): DFQATT, SNEGSKA (reference sequence). CDR3 bases: TGCAGTGCTCCGGGACAGGGGTACACAGATACGCAGTATTTT. Amino acid sequence: CSAPGQGYTDTQYF.

On this clonotype itself: The junction does not match germline at one end; this may be a read error. The gene calls are TRBV6-5 and TRBJ2-7; a possible D gene is TRBD1 (6 bases). The CDR3 contains 17 residues. From germline, CDR1 is MNHEY and CDR2 SVGAGI. CDR3 sequence reads: CVSSYSPGLGGPYEQYF. The CDR3, as DNA: TGTGTCAGCAGTTACTCGCCAGGGCTAGGGGGACCCTACGAGCAGTACTTC.

The sample holds a few counts of this clonotype. This chain links TRBV20-1 with TRBJ2-1; 7 bases match TRBD2. The CDR3 contains 18 residues. CDR1 DFQATT and CDR2 SNEGSKA come from the germline V gene (reference sequence). V trimming: 6 bases; J trimming: 1 base; junction bases outside the gene matches: 18. DNA of the CDR3: TGCAGTGCCCAAGCCCGACTAGCTCTTCCTAGGTCCTACAATGAGCAGTTCTTC. Encoded protein: CSAQARLALPRSYNEQFF.

The chain is built from TRBV7-9 and TRBJ1-2; no firm D call. This CDR3 contains 12 residues. V lost 5 bases to trimming and J lost 6 bases, with 10 bases between them. Looked up from germline, CDR1 is SEHNR and CDR2 is FQNEAQ (reference sequence). In DNA form, the CDR3 reads TGTGCCAGCAGCCTGATAGTCGATGGCTACACCTTC. Amino acids: CASSLIVDGYTF.

The rearrangement uses TRBV28 and TRBJ2-1; D is ambiguous. The length of the CDR3 is 15 residues. V lost 6 bases and J lost 3, with 15 bases in between. Per the germline V gene, CDR1 is MDHEN and CDR2 is SYDVKM. This chain's CDR3 is CASSDDTTVYNEQFF. The DNA for the CDR3 is TGTGCCAGCAGCGACGATACCACCGTCTACAATGAGCAGTTCTTC.

This clonotype has a handful of counts. The rearrangement joins TRBV7-8 to TRBJ2-1; perhaps TRBD2 as D (5 bases). The CDR3 loop spans 16 amino acids. V lost 5 bases to trimming and J lost 6 bases, with 20 bases between them. The germline V gene has CDR1 SGHVS and CDR2 FQNEAQ. CDR3 residues: CASSPGGLDLGNEQFF. The CDR3 coding sequence is TGTGCCAGCAGCCCTGGAGGACTCGACTTAGGCAATGAGCAGTTCTTC.

In its sample, this clonotype was seen a few times. The chain employs TRBV20-1 and TRBJ2-7, with no clear D. This CDR3 has 16 residues. The V end lost 3 bases, the J end lost 2 bases, and 20 bases lay between the germline ends. Per germline, CDR1 DFQATT and CDR2 SNEGSKA (reference sequence). CDR3 nucleotides: TGCAGTGCTAGCGATGGCCGGGTAGGAGTCGCCTACGAGCAGTACTTC. It translates to CSASDGRVGVAYEQYF.

The chain carries TRBV28 and TRBJ1-5; possibly TRBD1 for D (6 bases). Looked up from germline, CDR1 is MDHEN and CDR2 is SYDVKM. V was cut by 2 bases and J by 3 bases, with 8 bases left in between. The length of the CDR3 is 14 residues. The CDR3 is CASSLRGVNQPQHF. CDR3 bases: TGTGCCAGCAGTTTAAGGGGGGTCAATCAGCCCCAGCATTTT.

The CDR3: CASSYPGGGGYEQYF. In DNA form, the CDR3 reads TGTGCCAGCAGCTACCCCGGCGGCGGGGGGTACGAGCAGTACTTC. V gene TRBV3-1 combines with J gene TRBJ2-7, with 8 positions matching TRBD2. The germline V gene encodes CDR1 LGHDT and CDR2 YNNKEL (reference sequence). The CDR3 has 15 residues. V lost 5 bases to trimming and J lost 4 bases; unmatched junction nucleotides: 10.

V gene TRBV7-8 combines with J gene TRBJ1-2, with TRBD1 matching 7 bases. V lost 5 bases to trimming and J lost 3 bases; unmatched junction nucleotides: 6. The germline V gene encodes CDR1 SGHVS and CDR2 FQNEAQ. There are 14 residues in the CDR3. CDR3 in amino acids: CASSRRGTDYGYTF. For the CDR3, the DNA is TGTGCCAGCAGCCGCAGGGGGACGGACTATGGCTACACCTTC.

The chain has TRBV7-3 and TRBJ2-3, with a weak D call TRBD2 (6 bases). This CDR3 region has 14 residues. V was shortened by 5 bases and J by 0 bases, with 9 bases between the two germline ends. Germline V gene sequence: CDR1 SGHTA, CDR2 FQGTGA. The CDR3 bases are TGTGCCAGCAGCCCGGGGGTGAGCACAGATACGCAGTATTTT. This gives the protein CASSPGVSTDTQYF.